These 7 T cell receptor beta chains originate from one sample sequenced in a study of blood T cell repertoires in COVID-19. Using immunoSEQ multiplex PCR, the repertoire was profiled, and TCRdb retains in-frame clones only, with some absent. The data hold around 230,000 clones, with 65% to 90% observed a single time. The material sequenced was peripheral blood. These receptors all come from a man between 50 and 59 years old with COVID-19, enrolled during active disease.

This clone has a handful of counts. The rearrangement joins TRBV5-6 to TRBJ1-1, with a tentative D call TRBD1 (5 bases). The germline V gene encodes CDR1 SGHDT and CDR2 YYEEEE. The germline V and J ends were trimmed by 4 bases and 1 base, with 8 bases remaining between them. The CDR3 sequence is 13 residues long. The CDR3 nucleotides read TGTGCCAGCAGCCGCACAGGGAACACTGAAGCTTTCTTT. Residues: CASSRTGNTEAFF.

In its sample, this clone was seen a few times. The chain is built from TRBV2 and TRBJ2-1, with 8 positions matching TRBD2. Per germline, CDR1 SNHLY and CDR2 FYNNEI. V was clipped by 7 bases and J by 7 bases; unmatched bases: 3. CDR3 length equals 12 residues. CDR3 sequence reads: CASTPGGNEQFF. In DNA, the CDR3 is TGTGCCAGCACCCCGGGGGGGAATGAGCAGTTCTTC.

The chain employs TRBV18 and TRBJ1-3, with 8 bases matching TRBD1. Germline V gives CDR1 KGHSH, CDR2 LQKENI. V trimming: 3 bases; J trimming: 0 bases; junction bases outside the gene matches: 7. This CDR3 contains 17 residues. In DNA, the CDR3 is TGTGCCAGCTCACCCGTCCGGGACAGGTACTCTGGAAACACCATATATTTT. Protein product: CASSPVRDRYSGNTIYF. The whole variable domain, filled in from reference TRBV18 and TRBJ1-3, reads NAGVMQNPRHLVRRRGQEARLRCSPMKGHSHVYWYRQLPEEGLKFMVYLQKENIIDESGMPKERFSAEFPKEGPSILRIQQVVRGDSAAYFCASSPVRDRYSGNTIYFGEGSWLTVV.

The chain employs TRBV5-5 and TRBJ2-7; 9 positions agree with TRBD2. J lost 3 bases, V lost 1 base, and 2 bases had no gene match. There are 14 residues in the CDR3. Germline-derived CDR1 and CDR2 are SGHKS and YYEKEE (reference sequence). The CDR3 reads CASSLSSGGYEQYF. The CDR3 DNA is TGTGCCAGCAGCTTGAGTAGCGGGGGCTACGAGCAGTACTTC.

The V and J genes are TRBV11-2 and TRBJ1-1; TRBD1 might be the D (6 bases). Germline lookup yields CDR1 SGHAT and CDR2 FQNNGV. This CDR3 contains 17 residues. V lost 5 bases and J 0 bases, leaving 19 bases between the germline ends. CDR3 coding DNA: TGTGCCAGCAGCGTCAGATTTCGGGGGGCGGTGAACACTGAAGCTTTCTTT. As protein: CASSVRFRGAVNTEAFF.

The gene calls are TRBV6-1 and TRBJ2-7; D may be TRBD1 (5 bases). Per germline, CDR1 MNHNS and CDR2 SASEGT. CDR3 length: 15 residues. Trimming removed 1 base at V and 5 bases at J, with 15 bases between. The DNA for the CDR3 is TGTGCCAGCAGTGAAGGTACCAGGGAAAGGGACGAGCAGTACTTC. It is translated as CASSEGTRERDEQYF.

The V and J genes are TRBV3-1 (or the pseudogene TRBV3-2) and TRBJ2-7, with D hard to call. With 0 bases removed from V and 6 bases from J, the gap between germline ends came to 12 bases. Germline V CDR1 and CDR2: LGHDT, YNNKEL (reference sequence). The CDR3 loop spans 14 amino acids. DNA for the CDR3: TGTGCCAGCAGCCAAGACGGAAGCGAGATCGAGCAGTACTTC. Translating gives CASSQDGSEIEQYF.